A selection of T cell receptor beta chains follows, all from one sample in a study of neurological immune-mediated disorders. TCRdb recomputed calls from the 5' RACE reads with MiXCR, one row per CDR3 protein. The sample includes over 65,000 distinct CDR3 sequences, 9.4% of them seen just once. The sample was PBMCs. Source of these receptors: a man aged 50 or older in good health. Each CDR3 is given with its conserved first and last residue. D genes are given only for firm matches. Size is omitted from some rows. Given values are once, few, many or a class for expanded clones.

-,TRBJ2-1,many,TRBV5-1,TGCGCCAGCAGCTTCCGGGACTCGATCTACAATGAGCAGTTCTTC,CASSFRDSIYNEQFF
TRBD1,TRBJ2-1,many,TRBV5-1,TGCGCCAGCAGCTTGGAAGACAGGGGGACTGAGCAGTTCTTC,CASSLEDRGTEQFF
-,TRBJ2-3,many,TRBV6-5,TGTGCCAGCAGTTTAAGGACTAGCACAGATACGCAGTATTTT,CASSLRTSTDTQYF
-,TRBJ2-1,-,TRBV4-3,TGCGCCAGCAGCCAAGAAGGAACTGCGGCCTACAATGAGCAGTTCTTC,CASSQEGTAAYNEQFF
TRBD1,TRBJ2-5,many,TRBV24-1,TGTGCCACCAGACCAATACCCAGGGGGTCTAAAGAGACCCAGTACTTC,CATRPIPRGSKETQYF
TRBD1,TRBJ2-2,few,TRBV29-1,TGCAGCGTCGGGACAGGGGGCACGGGCGGGGAGCTGTTTTTT,CSVGTGGTGGELFF
TRBD1,TRBJ1-1,many,TRBV5-1,TGCGCCAGCAGCCAAGAGGACAGGGGGCAGAACACTGAAGCTTTCTTT,CASSQEDRGQNTEAFF
-,TRBJ1-3,-,TRBV5-8,TGTGTCAGCAGGCGGGACGGACAGCCCTTCTCTGGAAACACCATATATTTC,CVSRRDGQPFSGNTIYF
TRBD2,TRBJ2-1,many,TRBV28,TGTGCCAGCAGTTCACGACTAGCGGGAGGGGAGTTCTTC,CASSSRLAGGEFF
TRBD2,TRBJ2-5,many,TRBV6-6,TGTGCCAGCAGGGGACACCGGACTAGCGGGGGACTCTTTCAAGAGACCCAGTACTTC,CASRGHRTSGGLFQETQYF
TRBD2,TRBJ2-2,many,TRBV7-2,TGTGCCAGCAGCTTTACGCCGGGACTAGCGGGACCGAACACCGGGGAGCTGTTTTTT,CASSFTPGLAGPNTGELFF
-,TRBJ2-3,many,TRBV18,TGTGCCAGCTCCCGCGGTCGTTCGGATACGCAGTATTTT,CASSRGRSDTQYF
-,TRBJ1-5,many,TRBV3-1,TGTGCCAGCAGCCAAGATTTCACAGTTGAGCAGCCCCAGCATTTT,CASSQDFTVEQPQHF
TRBD2,TRBJ2-7,many,TRBV28,TGTGCCAGCAGCTCGGCGGGAGTAAGCTCCTACGAGCAGTACTTC,CASSSAGVSSYEQYF
-,TRBJ2-1,-,TRBV12-3/TRBV12-4,TGTGCCAGCAGTTTTGTAGGGGATGAGCAGTTCTTC,CASSFVGDEQFF
-,TRBJ1-2,many,TRBV20-1,TGCAGTGCTTACTCCGGGGACTATGGCTACACCTTC,CSAYSGDYGYTF
-,TRBJ1-5,many,TRBV5-1,TGCGCCAGCAGCTTGGTGGGGGGCGTAGGTCAGCCCCAGCATTTT,CASSLVGGVGQPQHF
TRBD2,TRBJ2-1,many,TRBV10-3,TGTGCCATCAGTCCCTACGGGACTAGAGTTAGCAATGAGCAGTTCTTC,CAISPYGTRVSNEQFF
-,TRBJ2-3,many,TRBV27,TGTGCCAGCAGTAAATCGGGACGGCCTTTAACGCAGTATTTT,CASSKSGRPLTQYF
TRBD1,TRBJ1-5,-,TRBV4-1,TGCGCCAGCAGCCGGAAGATTGGGACAGGGGGTAATCAGCCCCAGCATTTT,CASSRKIGTGGNQPQHF
-,TRBJ2-2,many,TRBV20-1,TGCAGTGCTAGAGCCCCCGACAGGTTAGGGGCCGGGGAGCTGTTTTTT,CSARAPDRLGAGELFF
-,TRBJ1-2,many,TRBV12-3/TRBV12-4,TGTGCCAGCAGCCCTGAGGCGTTTTCGTCCTATGGCTACACCTTC,CASSPEAFSSYGYTF
-,TRBJ2-2,many,TRBV5-1,TGCGCCAGCAGCTTAGGTTCCCAGACGAACACCGGGGAGCTGTTTTTT,CASSLGSQTNTGELFF
TRBD2,TRBJ2-5,many,TRBV5-1,TGCGCCAGCAGCCCCGGACTAGTTTTGGAGACCCAGTACTTC,CASSPGLVLETQYF
-,TRBJ2-7,many,TRBV20-1,TGCAGTGCCCCACTCCCGCTAACCTACGAGCAGTACTTC,CSAPLPLTYEQYF
TRBD2,TRBJ2-7,many,TRBV9,TGTGCCAGCAGCGCGACTAGCGGGAGGGCCGGCGAGCAGTACTTC,CASSATSGRAGEQYF
-,TRBJ2-7,many,TRBV3-2,TGTGCCAGCAGCCAAGCCTCAGAGGGGATCTACGAGCAGTACTTC,CASSQASEGIYEQYF
TRBD1,TRBJ2-1,many,TRBV5-1,TGCGCCAGCAGCTGGGGACAGGGGGCAGGTGAGCAGTTCTTC,CASSWGQGAGEQFF
TRBD2,TRBJ2-1,many,TRBV29-1,TGCAGCGTGGGGAGCGGGAGCATAGGCAATGAGCAGTTCTTC,CSVGSGSIGNEQFF
-,TRBJ1-1,-,TRBV7-2,TGTGCCAGCAGCTTAGCCGTAGGGGTGGCCACTGAAGCTTTCTTT,CASSLAVGVATEAFF
-,TRBJ2-6,many,TRBV5-1,TGCGCCAGCAGCTTGGACAGGGCATCCGGGGCCAACGTCCTGACTTTC,CASSLDRASGANVLTF
TRBD2,TRBJ2-5,many,TRBV20-1,TGCAGTGCTAGAACCCGCCCGGGACTAGCGATTACGGAGACCCAGTACTTC,CSARTRPGLAITETQYF
-,TRBJ2-6,many,TRBV12-3/TRBV12-4,TGTGCCAGCACTTCCGACAGGACCAGCTCTGGGGCCAACGTCCTGACTTTC,CASTSDRTSSGANVLTF
-,TRBJ2-5,many,TRBV20-1,TGCAGTGCTAGACTTCTAGGGGAAGAGACCCAGTACTTC,CSARLLGEETQYF
TRBD1,TRBJ1-4,many,TRBV5-1,TGCGCCAGCAGCTGGGACAGGAACGCTAATGAAAAACTGTTTTTT,CASSWDRNANEKLFF
TRBD1,TRBJ2-7,many,TRBV4-2,TGTGCCAGCAGCCACAGGGACAGCCCAGGGGAGCAGTACTTC,CASSHRDSPGEQYF
-,TRBJ1-4,many,TRBV7-9,TGTGCCAGCAGCTTAGCGGTTGGGCAGTTCGGGGAAAAACTGTTTTTT,CASSLAVGQFGEKLFF
TRBD2,TRBJ2-2,many,TRBV20-1,TGCAGTGCAAGAAATAGCGGGGGGGTGGACACCGGGGAGCTGTTTTTT,CSARNSGGVDTGELFF
-,TRBJ1-2,many,TRBV7-9,TGTGCCAGCAGCTTAGCAGGGGTTGTCTATGGCTACACCTTC,CASSLAGVVYGYTF
-,TRBJ2-1,many,TRBV28,TGTGCCAGCTGGGCTAGAAACAATGAGCAGTTCTTC,CASWARNNEQFF
-,TRBJ2-7,many,TRBV7-2,TGTGCCAGCAGCTTGGGGGCTAGCTGGTCGGAGCAGTACTTC,CASSLGASWSEQYF
TRBD1,TRBJ2-7,many,TRBV10-3,TGTGCCATCAAGCCGGGACAGGGGACCTACGAGCAGTACTTC,CAIKPGQGTYEQYF
-,TRBJ2-1,many,TRBV19,TGTGCCAGTAGTATCGACAGATCCTACAATGAGCAGTTCTTC,CASSIDRSYNEQFF
-,TRBJ2-3,many,TRBV30,TGTGCCTGGAGTGGGGACGCTATGTATACGCAGTATTTT,CAWSGDAMYTQYF
TRBD1,TRBJ2-1,many,TRBV7-2,TGTGCCAGCAGGTCGGACAGGGGCTCCTACAATGAGCAGTTCTTC,CASRSDRGSYNEQFF
-,TRBJ2-1,many,TRBV20-1,TGCAGTGCTAAGCTCCCGGGACGTCGGAGAACCCACAATGAGCAGTTCTTC,CSAKLPGRRRTHNEQFF
-,TRBJ1-5,-,TRBV19,TGTGCAAGTAGTATATCGGGGGGCAATCAGCCCAAGCATTTT,CASSISGGNQPKHF
-,TRBJ1-1,many,TRBV20-1,TGCAGTGCTAGATCTAGGACTGGGTACACTGAAGCTTTCTTT,CSARSRTGYTEAFF
-,TRBJ2-3,-,TRBV3-1,TGTGCCAGCAGCCAAGGGAGGAGGCCGGGGACAGATACGCAGTATTTT,CASSQGRRPGTDTQYF
-,TRBJ2-5,many,TRBV5-1,TGCGCCAGCAGTCCTCTCGTGGGGGCACAAGAGACCCAGTACTTC,CASSPLVGAQETQYF
-,TRBJ2-7,many,TRBV20-1,TGCAGTGCCCTCACTCGTCCGGGGCGCACCTACGAGCAGTACTTC,CSALTRPGRTYEQYF
TRBD1,TRBJ2-7,many,TRBV5-1,TGCGCCAGCAGCCAGAGACAGGGCGGGCACGAGCAGTACTTC,CASSQRQGGHEQYF
TRBD1,TRBJ1-4,many,TRBV28,TGTGCCAGTAGGACAGGGGATCCTGAAAAACTGTTTTTT,CASRTGDPEKLFF